Below are 20 T cell receptor beta chains sequenced from a single sample in a study of blood T cell repertoires in COVID-19 (dated by TCRdb to about 2020). Libraries came from the immunoSEQ multiplex PCR assay. The immuneACCESS repertoire file appears here via TCRdb, limited to in-frame rearrangements. These files lack a portion of the clones; in checked studies, under half of the deficit traces to unresolved V genes, and the cause of the others is not known. This sample is represented by about 45,000 clones; roughly nine tenths of them were singletons. Of the sample, under 0.4% is held by the ten largest clones. What was sequenced was peripheral blood. The receptors here all came from a human donor in a cohort sampled during active COVID-19.

The chain couples TRBV27 to TRBJ2-7; a weak D match, TRBD1 (6 bases). V lost 3 bases and J lost 2, with 20 bases in between. The germline V gene has CDR1 MNHEY and CDR2 SMNVEV (reference sequence). The CDR3 runs to 17 residues. The CDR3 DNA sequence: TGTGCCAGCAGTTTGGGGGCGCAGGGGTCTATAGCCTACGAGCAGTACTTC. This sequence encodes CASSLGAQGSIAYEQYF.

J is TRBJ1-2 and V is TRBV7-2; 7 positions match TRBD1. The V gene's germline CDR1 is SGHTA and CDR2 FQGNSA. The J segment lost 7 bases and the V segment lost 3 bases, leaving 2 bases of the junction unmatched. This CDR3 has 12 amino acids. The CDR3, as DNA: TGTGCCAGCAGCTTCCGGGACAGTGGCTACACCTTC. This encodes CASSFRDSGYTF.

The chain combines TRBV2 with TRBJ2-7; 7 nucleotides line up with TRBD1. Germline V gives CDR1 SNHLY, CDR2 FYNNEI. The CDR3 is 15 amino acids. V gave up 4 bases and J gave up 3 bases; unmatched junction bases: 9. CDR3 sequence (DNA): TGTGCCAGCAGTGTTTCACAGGGGCTCGGCTACGAGCAGTACTTC. It is translated as CASSVSQGLGYEQYF.

The chain couples TRBV7-2 to TRBJ2-6; D may be TRBD2 (5 bases). In germline, CDR1 is SGHTA, CDR2 FQGNSA. The V end was cut by 5 bases, the J end by 1 base, with 9 bases between. The CDR3 loop spans 15 amino acids. The DNA of the CDR3 is TGTGCCAGCAGCGGACTGGGGTCTGGGGCCAACGTCCTGACTTTC. Protein product: CASSGLGSGANVLTF. Together with reference TRBV7-2 and TRBJ2-6, the CDR3 gives the full variable domain: GAGVSQSPSNKVTEKGKDVELRCDPISGHTALYWYRQSLGQGLEFLIYFQGNSAPDKSGLPSDRFSAERTGGSVSTLTIQRTQQEDSAVYLCASSGLGSGANVLTFGAGSRLTVL.

The rearrangement uses TRBV11-3 and TRBJ2-7; D is possibly TRBD1 (5 bases). Germline V gives CDR1 SGHNT, CDR2 YENEEA. The CDR3 runs 14 residues. V gave up 1 base and J gave up 0 bases, with 7 bases separating them. CDR3 DNA sequence: TGTGCCAGCAGCTTAGGGACATCCTCCTACGAGCAGTACTTC. Protein sequence: CASSLGTSSYEQYF.

The CDR3 nucleotides read TGTGCCAGCAGCTTGGTAGTTGGAAACACCATATATTTT. Translated: CASSLVVGNTIYF. This rearrangement joins TRBV5-8 to TRBJ1-3; D call uncertain. V was shortened by 0 bases and J by 3 bases, with 4 bases between the two germline ends. CDR3 size: 13 residues. Germline-derived CDR1 and CDR2 are SGHTS and YDEGEE.

The rearrangement joins TRBV27 to TRBJ2-7; 10 bases agree with TRBD1. The V segment lost 8 bases and the J segment 2 bases; nucleotides outside the gene matches: 9. CDR3 length: 15 residues. Germline CDR1 is MNHEY and CDR2 is SMNVEV (reference sequence). The CDR3 here is CASQGDRGRAYEQYF. CDR3 sequence (DNA): TGTGCCAGCCAGGGAGACAGGGGGCGGGCCTACGAGCAGTACTTC.

V and J are TRBV9 and TRBJ2-7; TRBD1 is a possible D gene (6 bases). The V gene's germline CDR1 is SGDLS and CDR2 YYNGEE. There are 17 residues in the CDR3. Trimming removed 3 bases from V and 0 bases from J, with 19 bases in between. CDR3 sequence (DNA): TGTGCCAGCAGCGCCTACAACAGGGAGATTCTCTCCTACGAGCAGTACTTC. Translating it yields CASSAYNREILSYEQYF.

The rearrangement uses TRBV25-1 and TRBJ1-2; no clear D gene. Trimming removed 1 base from V and 6 bases from J, with 9 bases in between. Germline V lookup: CDR1 MGHDK, CDR2 SYGVNS. The CDR3 is 13 amino acids. The CDR3 region has the DNA TGTGCCAGCAGTGAATCGATACGGGATGGCTACACCTTC. Translating it yields CASSESIRDGYTF.

This sequence joins TRBV10-3 and TRBJ1-2, with 8 bases that match TRBD1. This CDR3 region has 13 residues. V was pared by 7 bases and J by 8 bases, with 9 bases of the junction left unmatched. Germline V lookup: CDR1 ENHRY, CDR2 SYGVKD. The CDR3 nucleotides read TGTGCCATCAACAGGCAGGGGGCGAGAGGCTACACCTTC. It codes for CAINRQGARGYTF.

This sequence joins TRBV7-2 and TRBJ1-6; 9 positions agree with TRBD1. V shed 4 bases and J 7 bases; nucleotides not matched to a gene: 5. The CDR3 is 15 amino acids. The germline V gene has CDR1 SGHTA and CDR2 FQGNSA. The CDR3 region is CASSWDRARNSPLHF. DNA for the CDR3: TGTGCCAGCAGCTGGGACAGGGCGAGGAATTCACCCCTCCACTTT.

This chain uses TRBV27 with TRBJ1-1, with a tentative D call TRBD1 (5 bases). This CDR3 region has 13 residues. Germline CDR1 is MNHEY and CDR2 is SMNVEV (reference sequence). Trimming stripped 0 bases from V and 7 bases from J, with 9 bases between. The chain's CDR3 is CASSLSGAGEAFF. For the CDR3, the DNA is TGTGCCAGCAGTTTATCAGGGGCTGGTGAAGCTTTCTTT.

This clone has a single count. This chain uses TRBV6-2 or TRBV6-3 with TRBJ2-7; 14 bases fit TRBD2. V gave up 4 bases and J gave up 2 bases; unmatched junction bases: 1. The germline CDR1 and CDR2 sequences are MNHEY and SVGEGT. The CDR3 totals 15 residues. Written as DNA, the CDR3 is TGTGCCAGCAGTTCGGGACTAGCGGGGGCCTACGAGCAGTACTTC. It yields the protein CASSSGLAGAYEQYF.

The chain uses TRBV5-1 and TRBJ2-1; 9 bases are shared with TRBD2. V dropped 3 bases and J dropped 8; count of bases not matched to a gene: 18. CDR1 and CDR2 (germline): SGHRS, YFSETQ. This CDR3 region has 18 residues. The CDR3 DNA sequence: TGCGCCAGCAGCTACCATGCCAGTCCCGGGACTAGCAGCGATGAGCAGTTCTTC. As protein: CASSYHASPGTSSDEQFF.

The chain combines TRBV2 with TRBJ1-2; weak D call: TRBD1 (5 bases). Germline V gene data show CDR1 as SNHLY and CDR2 as FYNNEI. Trimming took off 2 bases at V and 6 bases at J, with 13 bases between the two ends. This CDR3 is 14 amino acids long. The CDR3 DNA reads TGTGCCAGCAGTGAATGGCAGGGAGGCGATGGCTACACCTTC. It codes for CASSEWQGGDGYTF.

The chain couples TRBV6-5 to TRBJ1-1; maybe TRBD1 (5 bases). V gave up 6 bases and J gave up 1 base, with 9 bases separating them. Germline V lookup: CDR1 MNHEY, CDR2 SVGAGI. This CDR3 has 13 residues. The CDR3 loop is CASRPGQNTEAFF. The CDR3 DNA follows: TGTGCCAGCAGACCCGGACAGAACACTGAAGCTTTCTTT.

About this clone: One junction end disagrees with the germline gene, perhaps due to a read error. The chain combines TRBV6-5 with TRBJ2-7; 15 bases agree with TRBD2. Germline loops: CDR1 MNHEY, CDR2 SVGAGI. The CDR3 loop spans 13 amino acids. CDR3 loop: CASSSGLAGGLQF. The CDR3 bases are TGTGCCAGCAGTTCGGGACTAGCGGGGGGCCTTCAATTC.

The chain links TRBV5-4 to TRBJ1-1; maybe TRBD1 (5 bases). Germline-derived CDR1 and CDR2 are SGHNT and YYREEE (reference sequence). Deletions cut 0 bases from V and 10 bases from J, with 16 bases between. The CDR3 has 14 amino acids. CDR3 sequence: CASSLGGGAPGAFF. The CDR3 nucleotides are TGTGCCAGCAGCTTGGGGGGCGGGGCTCCGGGAGCTTTCTTT.

The gene calls are TRBV27 and TRBJ1-2, with a tentative D call TRBD1 (5 bases). CDR1 and CDR2 from the germline V gene are MNHEY and SMNVEV (reference sequence). V lost 6 bases and J 4 bases, leaving 12 bases between the germline ends. The CDR3 covers 13 residues. CDR3: CASSPQEFYGYTF. In DNA, the CDR3 is TGTGCCAGCAGCCCACAGGAATTCTATGGCTACACCTTC.

This chain uses TRBV5-8 with TRBJ1-6; D not certain. Germline CDR1 is SGHTS and CDR2 is YDEGEE. There are 14 residues in the CDR3. Deletions cut 1 base from V and 0 bases from J, with 2 bases between. In DNA form, the CDR3 reads TGTGCCAGCAGCTTGCACTCCTATAATTCACCCCTCCACTTT. Amino acid sequence: CASSLHSYNSPLHF. The full variable domain, its missing parts supplied by reference TRBV5-8 and TRBJ1-6, is EAGVTQSPTHLIKTRGQQATLRCSPISGHTSVYWYQQALGLGLQFLLWYDEGEERNRGNFPPRFSGRQFPNYSSELNVNALELEDSALYLCASSLHSYNSPLHFGNGTRLTVT.